The 8 T cell receptor beta chains given below trace back to one sample, sequenced in a study of blood T cells in healthy people across ages. Next came a second PCR, run for about 6 to 12 cycles, which used a sample-barcoded 5' primer along with a J-beta primer mix. TCRdb redid the calling of the 5' RACE reads with MiXCR, one entry per CDR3 protein. The sample has roughly 1.5 million distinct CDR3 sequences, approximately 39% seen once. Material: blood. Every receptor here comes from a young woman in good health.

The genes are TRBV12-3 or TRBV12-4 and TRBJ2-1; 9 bases are a match to TRBD1. V trimming: 3 bases; J trimming: 10 bases; junction bases outside the gene matches: 7. The CDR3 length is 14 residues. CDR3 loop: CASSFWTGEGEQFF. Here the CDR3 DNA reads TGTGCCAGCAGTTTTTGGACAGGGGAGGGCGAGCAGTTCTTC.

The genes are TRBV12-3 or TRBV12-4 and TRBJ2-7; TRBD2 is a possible D gene (6 bases). CDR3 size: 13 residues. V was cut by 6 bases and J by 3 bases, with 12 bases left in between. The CDR3 DNA sequence: TGTGCCAGCAGGGGAGGACGGATCTACGAGCAGTACTTC. Encoded protein: CASRGGRIYEQYF.

This rearrangement joins TRBV12-3 or TRBV12-4 to TRBJ2-5; D uncertain. The V end lost 1 base, the J end lost 2 bases, and 8 bases lay between the germline ends. The CDR3 contains 14 residues. The DNA for the CDR3 is TGTGCCAGCAGTTTAGATGAGTATCAAGAGACCCAGTACTTC. This gives the protein CASSLDEYQETQYF.

The table lists this clonotype with a few counts. V gene TRBV7-6 combines with J gene TRBJ2-7; 8 nucleotides match TRBD1. This CDR3 has 15 residues. Germline CDR1 is SGHVS and CDR2 is FNYEAQ. V lost 0 bases to trimming and J lost 3 bases; unmatched junction nucleotides: 4. CDR3 amino acids: CASSLALQGVYEQYF. CDR3 nucleotides: TGTGCCAGCAGCTTAGCGTTACAGGGGGTCTACGAGCAGTACTTC.

This clonotype was observed a single time. The chain combines TRBV5-1 with TRBJ2-1; 11 bases align to TRBD2. The DNA matches TRBJ2-7 better at its end, which makes the J call doubtful. Germline CDR1 is SGHRS and CDR2 is YFSETQ. This CDR3 comprises 16 residues. The CDR3 DNA sequence: TGCGCCAGCAGCATTAGCGGGGGGGCTTACTACAATGAGCAGTACTTC. Its protein product is CASSISGGAYYNEQYF.

The gene calls are TRBV5-1 and TRBJ2-5; no firm D call. The J call may be incorrect, as the DNA end agrees better with TRBJ2-7. The CDR3 loop spans 13 amino acids. Germline CDR1 is SGHRS and CDR2 is YFSETQ. CDR3 DNA sequence: TGCGCCAGCAGCTTGGAGCAGCTTGACGAGCAGTACTTC. This codes for CASSLEQLDEQYF.

The rearrangement uses TRBV19 and TRBJ1-1, with D hard to call. Germline V lookup: CDR1 LNHDA, CDR2 SQIVND (reference sequence). CDR3 size: 15 residues. The V and J ends lost 5 bases and 5 bases respectively, with 18 bases between them. The CDR3 loop reads CASSLSGPAGTEAFF. The CDR3 DNA is TGTGCCAGTAGTCTCTCAGGCCCCGCGGGGACTGAAGCTTTCTTT.

The chain employs TRBV7-6 and TRBJ2-1; a possible D gene is TRBD1 (6 bases). Looked up from germline, CDR1 is SGHVS and CDR2 is FNYEAQ. Trimming pared 3 bases from V and 9 bases from J, leaving 9 bases between. The CDR3 is 12 amino acids. CDR3 region: CASSFTGTEQFF. The CDR3 bases are TGTGCCAGCAGCTTCACAGGGACTGAGCAGTTCTTC.